This T cell receptor beta chain stems from a study of T cell responses to AZD1222 COVID-19 vaccine. This CDR3 is built from 14 residues. Germline V gene sequence: CDR1 SGHRS, CDR2 YFSETQ. J gave up 3 bases and V 0 bases, and 2 bases lay outside the gene matches. Sequenced by immunoSEQ multiplex PCR; TCRdb stores in-frame clones only, minus some. The profile covers approximately 84,000 clones, with 80% to 90% appearing a single time and roughly 2.4% taken by the ten largest. The TCR sequence derives from an adult who received the AZD1222 COVID-19 vaccine. V is TRBV5-1 and J is TRBJ1-2; 7 nucleotides align to TRBD1. This specimen was peripheral blood, taken 28 days after the second AZD1222 dose. The CDR3 coding sequence is TGCGCCAGCAGCTTGGGTCAGGGGGACTATGGCTACACCTTC. Translating it yields CASSLGQGDYGYTF.